This T cell receptor beta chain is from a study of prognosis after radiotherapy for stage I lung cancer. Whole-study context: Adenocarcinomas accounted for the tumors of approximately twelve patients, and squamous cell carcinomas for those of 7 or 8.

This clonotype was recorded at least ten times. The authors amplified TCR beta CDR3 from genomic DNA using two-round multiplex PCR. Individual primers that were specific to each TRBV and TRBJ gene served in first-round PCR. TCRdb re-derived calls from the multiplex PCR reads in MiXCR, one entry per CDR3 protein. The sample lists about 59,000 distinct CDR3 sequences; about 30% were seen once. V gave up 6 bases and J gave up 0 bases, with 21 bases separating them. The germline V gene encodes CDR1 DFQATT and CDR2 SNEGSKA (reference sequence). This CDR3 has 17 residues. The origin of this receptor is a donor at least 50 years old with non-small cell lung cancer. This specimen was PBMCs, taken before or after stereotactic body radiation therapy (not recorded which). This chain uses TRBV20-1 with TRBJ2-1, with D possibly being TRBD1 or TRBD2 (6 bases each). In DNA form, the CDR3 reads TGCAGTGCCCCAAATTCCCTAGGGGGGAGCTCCTACAATGAGCAGTTCTTC. Translating it yields CSAPNSLGGSSYNEQFF.